These T cell receptor beta chains were read from a single sample in a study of control samples from healthy donors and cancer patients. Libraries were prepared by immunoSEQ multiplex PCR; TCRdb keeps only in-frame clonotypes and omits some of them. The table lists some 120,000 clones, 89% of them singletons. Material for sequencing was blood. All receptors derive from a middle-aged man in good health. CDR3s include the opening cysteine and the closing phenylalanine or tryptophan. D genes are given only for firm matches. Clone size appears in some rows only: once, few, many, or a class for an expanded clone.

clone size | CDR3 length | J gene | V gene | D gene | CDR3 protein | CDR3 DNA
. | 13 | TRBJ1-2 | TRBV5-1 | . | CASSLNPADGYTF | TGCGCCAGCAGCTTGAACCCCGCTGATGGCTACACCTTC
. | 12 | TRBJ2-5 | TRBV6-6 | TRBD1 | CASRDREETQYF | TGTGCCAGTCGGGACAGGGAAGAGACCCAGTACTTC
once | 17 | TRBJ1-2 | TRBV5-1 | . | CASSLAGTPRGNYGYTF | TGCGCCAGCAGCTTGGCAGGGACCCCTCGAGGGAACTATGGCTACACCTTC
once | 12 | TRBJ1-1 | TRBV7-9 | . | CVGGTLNTEAFF | TGTGTGGGGGGGACACTGAACACTGAAGCTTTCTTT
. | 14 | TRBJ2-3 | TRBV5-1 | . | CASSFSDGTDTQYF | TGCGCCAGCAGCTTTTCCGACGGGACAGATACGCAGTATTTT
few | 13 | TRBJ1-1 | TRBV5-6 | . | CASSFDRNTEAFF | TGTGCCAGCAGCTTTGACAGGAACACTGAAGCTTTCTTT
. | 14 | TRBJ2-5 | TRBV5-1 | . | CASSPTEYQETQYF | TGCGCCAGCAGCCCCACGGAGTACCAAGAGACCCAGTACTTC
. | 14 | TRBJ2-7 | TRBV28 | TRBD1 | CASSLGDRDAEQYF | TGTGCCAGCAGTTTGGGGGACAGGGATGCCGAGCAGTACTTC
. | 19 | TRBJ2-7 | TRBV11-2 | TRBD1 | CASSLDQWRWGQGNYEQYF | TGTGCCAGCAGCTTAGATCAGTGGAGGTGGGGACAGGGGAACTACGAGCAGTACTTC
. | 13 | TRBJ1-5 | TRBV5-8 | . | CATPGDSNQPQHF | TGTGCCACCCCGGGCGATAGCAATCAGCCCCAGCATTTT
. | 16 | TRBJ2-2 | TRBV6-1 | . | CASREAAVANTGELFF | TGTGCCAGCAGGGAAGCGGCCGTCGCGAACACCGGGGAGCTGTTTTTT
. | 14 | TRBJ1-2 | TRBV11-2 | . | CASSLDWGGRGYTF | TGTGCCAGCAGCTTAGATTGGGGGGGCCGAGGCTACACCTTC
. | 15 | TRBJ2-3 | TRBV7-2 | . | CASSFGGGSTDTQYF | TGTGCCAGCAGCTTCGGGGGCGGTAGCACAGATACGCAGTATTTT
. | 16 | TRBJ1-1 | TRBV5-4 | . | CASSLELGQGRTEAFF | TGTGCCAGCAGCTTGGAACTTGGGCAGGGGCGTACTGAAGCTTTCTTT
. | 14 | TRBJ2-3 | TRBV5-1 | TRBD1 | CASSSGQGADTQYF | TGCGCCAGCAGCTCCGGACAGGGGGCAGATACGCAGTATTTT
. | 14 | TRBJ1-1 | TRBV11-1 | . | CASSLGRLNTEAFF | TGTGCCAGCAGCCTGGGACGGTTGAACACTGAAGCTTTCTTT
. | 15 | TRBJ1-1 | TRBV19 | . | CASSKDRLSNTEAFF | TGTGCCAGTAGTAAAGACAGGTTATCGAACACTGAAGCTTTCTTT
. | 21 | TRBJ2-6 | TRBV19 | TRBD1 | CASSSVGQRSLLSSGANVLTF | TGTGCCAGTAGTTCCGTGGGACAGAGAAGCCTTTTGAGCTCTGGGGCCAACGTCCTGACTTTC
. | 13 | TRBJ1-5 | TRBV30 | . | CAWSVEGNQPQHF | TGTGCCTGGAGTGTAGAAGGGAATCAGCCCCAGCATTTT
once | 16 | TRBJ2-3 | TRBV3-1/TRBV3-2 | . | CASSQTIRDWPDTQYF | TGTGCCAGCAGCCAAACTATTAGGGACTGGCCAGATACGCAGTATTTT
. | 15 | TRBJ1-4 | TRBV5-1 | TRBD1 | CASSRQGQTNEKLFF | TGCGCCAGCAGCCGACAGGGCCAAACTAATGAAAAACTGTTTTTT
. | 14 | TRBJ2-7 | TRBV5-1 | . | CASSFFQGTYEQYF | TGCGCCAGCAGCTTTTTCCAGGGAACCTACGAGCAGTACTTC
. | 15 | TRBJ1-6 | TRBV19 | . | CASTMGGDYNSPLHF | TGTGCCAGTACCATGGGGGGGGACTATAATTCACCCCTCCACTTT
. | 14 | TRBJ1-5 | TRBV18 | . | CATSLADSNQPQHF | TGTGCCACCTCCCTGGCCGACAGCAATCAGCCCCAGCATTTT
few | 13 | TRBJ1-1 | TRBV3-1/TRBV3-2 | . | CASSPRQSRPAFF | TGTGCCAGCAGCCCTCGACAGAGTCGCCCAGCTTTCTTT
few | 16 | TRBJ1-6 | TRBV27 | . | CASSSEWTGRNSPLHF | TGTGCCAGCAGTTCAGAATGGACTGGGAGGAATTCACCCCTCCACTTT
. | 10 | TRBJ1-1 | TRBV30 | TRBD1 | CAWSGQGAVF | TGTGCCTGGAGTGGACAGGGGGCCGTCTTT
. | 16 | TRBJ1-1 | TRBV18 | . | CASSPNLGQGNTEAFF | TGTGCCAGCTCACCCAACTTGGGGCAGGGGAACACTGAAGCTTTCTTT
. | 14 | TRBJ1-3 | TRBV30 | TRBD1 | CAWSGSGGGHTIYF | TGTGCCTGGAGTGGATCAGGGGGTGGTCACACCATATATTTT
. | 14 | TRBJ1-4 | TRBV7-9 | TRBD1 | CASSSTGGDEKLFF | TGTGCCAGCAGCTCGACAGGGGGGGATGAAAAACTGTTTTTT
once | 16 | TRBJ1-3 | TRBV6-1 | . | CASSEAAGGSGNTIYF | TGTGCCAGCAGTGAAGCAGCGGGAGGCTCTGGAAACACCATATATTTT
. | 15 | TRBJ1-6 | TRBV27 | . | CASSLSGGGESPLHF | TGTGCCAGCAGTTTATCAGGGGGAGGGGAATCACCCCTCCACTTT
. | 15 | TRBJ1-1 | TRBV5-1 | . | CASSFFDRSIAEAFF | TGCGCCAGCAGCTTCTTCGACAGGTCAATCGCTGAAGCTTTCTTT
. | 15 | TRBJ1-2 | TRBV9 | . | CASSVDWGEAGGYTF | TGTGCCAGCAGCGTAGATTGGGGGGAGGCAGGTGGCTACACCTTC
. | 16 | TRBJ2-5 | TRBV5-6 | TRBD2 | CASSLGGLAGGETQYF | TGTGCCAGCAGCTTGGGAGGATTGGCGGGGGGAGAGACCCAGTACTTC
. | 14 | TRBJ1-1 | TRBV9 | TRBD1 | CASSQAGGNNEAFF | TGTGCCAGCAGCCAGGCAGGGGGCAACAATGAAGCTTTCTTT
. | 12 | TRBJ2-5 | TRBV11-2 | . | CASSLGVETQYF | TGTGCCAGCAGCCTCGGGGTAGAGACCCAGTACTTC
. | 16 | TRBJ2-5 | TRBV5-1 | TRBD1 | CASSLQGTINAETQYF | TGCGCCAGCAGTTTACAGGGGACAATAAACGCGGAGACCCAGTACTTC
. | 15 | TRBJ1-1 | TRBV7-2 | . | CASTYSGGRGTEAFF | TGTGCCAGCACCTATTCGGGTGGCCGGGGCACTGAAGCTTTCTTT
. | 15 | TRBJ1-5 | TRBV10-3 | . | CATNERGNSNQPQHF | TGTGCCACCAACGAACGGGGTAATAGCAATCAGCCCCAGCATTTT
few | 13 | TRBJ1-4 | TRBV5-4 | . | CASSLDGNEKLFF | TGTGCCAGCAGCTTGGACGGAAATGAAAAACTGTTTTTT
. | 15 | TRBJ1-1 | TRBV7-9 | . | CASSQGLLMNTEAFF | TGTGCCAGCAGCCAGGGACTTCTAATGAACACTGAAGCTTTCTTT
. | 14 | TRBJ2-3 | TRBV10-3 | TRBD1 | CAISARTGTDTQYF | TGTGCCATCAGTGCGAGGACAGGGACAGATACGCAGTATTTT
. | 14 | TRBJ1-1 | TRBV7-8 | . | CASSLDGDESEAFF | TGTGCCAGCAGCTTAGACGGGGACGAATCTGAAGCTTTCTTT
. | 16 | TRBJ2-3 | TRBV7-2 | TRBD1 | CASSSFTGGSADTQYF | TGTGCCAGCAGCTCCTTCACAGGGGGCTCGGCAGATACGCAGTATTTT
. | 14 | TRBJ2-1 | TRBV19 | . | CASSLGGEGNEQFF | TGTGCCAGTAGTCTAGGTGGAGAGGGCAATGAGCAGTTCTTC
. | 14 | TRBJ1-4 | TRBV10-3 | TRBD1 | CAISDPTGVEKLFF | TGTGCCATCAGTGACCCGACAGGGGTCGAAAAACTGTTTTTT
. | 17 | TRBJ2-7 | TRBV4-1 | . | CASSQGDVAGYSYEQYF | TGCGCCAGCAGCCAAGGGGATGTGGCGGGGTACTCCTACGAGCAGTACTTC
. | 15 | TRBJ1-6 | TRBV30 | . | CAWSVDSIPDSPLHF | TGTGCCTGGAGTGTAGACAGTATCCCCGATTCACCCCTCCACTTT
. | 15 | TRBJ2-3 | TRBV6-2/TRBV6-3 | TRBD2 | CASSQTSGGADTQYF | TGTGCCAGCAGCCAGACTAGCGGGGGGGCAGATACGCAGTATTTT
few | 14 | TRBJ2-2 | TRBV19 | . | CASSIGAHTGELFF | TGTGCCAGTAGTATCGGGGCACACACCGGGGAGCTGTTTTTT